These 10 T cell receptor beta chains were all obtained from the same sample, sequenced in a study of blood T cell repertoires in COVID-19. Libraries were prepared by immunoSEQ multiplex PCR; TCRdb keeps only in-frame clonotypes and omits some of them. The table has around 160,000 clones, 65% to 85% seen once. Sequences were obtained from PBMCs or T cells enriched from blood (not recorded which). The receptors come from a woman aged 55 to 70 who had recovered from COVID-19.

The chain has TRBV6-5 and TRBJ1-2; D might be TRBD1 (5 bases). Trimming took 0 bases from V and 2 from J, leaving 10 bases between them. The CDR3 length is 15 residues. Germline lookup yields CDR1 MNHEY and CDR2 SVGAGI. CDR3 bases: TGTGCCAGCAGTTACTCGCGGGGGATCAACTATGGCTACACCTTC. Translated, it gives CASSYSRGINYGYTF.

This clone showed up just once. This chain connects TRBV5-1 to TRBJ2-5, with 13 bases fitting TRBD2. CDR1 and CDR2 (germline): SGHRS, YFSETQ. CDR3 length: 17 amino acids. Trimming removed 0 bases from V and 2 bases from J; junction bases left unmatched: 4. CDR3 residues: CASSLAGLAGNQETQYF. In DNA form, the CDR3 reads TGCGCCAGCAGCTTGGCGGGACTAGCGGGGAATCAAGAGACCCAGTACTTC. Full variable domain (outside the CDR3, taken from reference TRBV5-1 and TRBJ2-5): KAGVTQTPRYLIKTRGQQVTLSCSPISGHRSVSWYQQTPGQGLQFLFEYFSETQRNKGNFPGRFSGRQFSNSRSEMNVSTLELGDSALYLCASSLAGLAGNQETQYFGPGTRLLVL.

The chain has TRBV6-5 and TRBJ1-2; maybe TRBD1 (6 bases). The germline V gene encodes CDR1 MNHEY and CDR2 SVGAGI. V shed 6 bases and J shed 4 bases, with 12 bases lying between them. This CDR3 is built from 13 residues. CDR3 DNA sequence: TGTGCCAGCAGGAGGGACACTGTCTATGGCTACACCTTC. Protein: CASRRDTVYGYTF.

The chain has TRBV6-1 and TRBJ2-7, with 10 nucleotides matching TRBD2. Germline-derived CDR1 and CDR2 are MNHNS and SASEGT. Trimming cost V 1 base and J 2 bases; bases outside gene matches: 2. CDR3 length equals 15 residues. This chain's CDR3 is CASSEGGLAPYEQYF. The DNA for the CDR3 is TGTGCCAGCAGTGAAGGGGGACTAGCGCCCTACGAGCAGTACTTC.

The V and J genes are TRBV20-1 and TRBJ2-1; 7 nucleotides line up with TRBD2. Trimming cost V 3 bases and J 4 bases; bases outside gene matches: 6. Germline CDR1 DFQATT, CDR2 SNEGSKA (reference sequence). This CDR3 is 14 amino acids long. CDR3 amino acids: CSASRGSLYNEQFF. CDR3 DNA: TGCAGTGCTAGTCGCGGGAGTTTGTACAATGAGCAGTTCTTC.

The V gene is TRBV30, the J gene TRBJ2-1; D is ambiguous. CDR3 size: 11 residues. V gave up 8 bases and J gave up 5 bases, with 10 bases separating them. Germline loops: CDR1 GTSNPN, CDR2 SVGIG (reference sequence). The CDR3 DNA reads TGTGCCAGTAGCTTGAACAATGAGCAGTTCTTC. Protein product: CASSLNNEQFF.

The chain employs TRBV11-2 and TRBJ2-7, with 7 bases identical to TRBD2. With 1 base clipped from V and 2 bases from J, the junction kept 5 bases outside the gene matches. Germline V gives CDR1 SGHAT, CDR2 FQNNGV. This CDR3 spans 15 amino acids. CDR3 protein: CASSLGGGTPYEQYF. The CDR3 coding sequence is TGTGCCAGCAGCTTAGGGGGGGGGACCCCCTACGAGCAGTACTTC.

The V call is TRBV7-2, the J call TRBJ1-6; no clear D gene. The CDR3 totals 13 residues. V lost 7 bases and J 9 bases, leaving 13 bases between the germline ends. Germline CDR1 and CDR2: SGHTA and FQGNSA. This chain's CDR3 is CASNSGIASPLHF. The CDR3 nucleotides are TGTGCCAGCAACTCCGGGATTGCTTCACCCCTCCACTTT.

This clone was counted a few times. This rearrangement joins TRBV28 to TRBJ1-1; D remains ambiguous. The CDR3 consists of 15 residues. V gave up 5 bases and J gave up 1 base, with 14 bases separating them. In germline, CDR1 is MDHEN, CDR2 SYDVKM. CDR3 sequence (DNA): TGTGCCAGCAGTCCCGGGGTCTCTGGGAACACTGAAGCTTTCTTT. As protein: CASSPGVSGNTEAFF.

The CDR3 coding sequence is TGTGCCAGCAGCTACGGACAGGGGCTAAATGAGCAGTTCTTC. Its translation: CASSYGQGLNEQFF. The genes are TRBV7-9 and TRBJ2-1; TRBD1 matches at 9 bases. Unmatched junction bases numbered 5, after V lost 4 bases and J lost 7 bases. Germline loops: CDR1 SEHNR, CDR2 FQNEAQ (reference sequence). The CDR3 totals 14 residues.